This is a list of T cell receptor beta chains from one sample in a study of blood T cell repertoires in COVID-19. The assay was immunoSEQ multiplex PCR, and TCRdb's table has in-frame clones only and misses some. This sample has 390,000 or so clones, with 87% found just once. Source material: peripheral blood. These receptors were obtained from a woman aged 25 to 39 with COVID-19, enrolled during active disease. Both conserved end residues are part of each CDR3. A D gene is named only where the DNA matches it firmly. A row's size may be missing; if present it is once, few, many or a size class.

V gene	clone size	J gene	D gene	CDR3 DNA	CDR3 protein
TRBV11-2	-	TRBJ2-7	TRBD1	TGTGCCAGCAGCTTATTTGGGACAGGGAATTCGGTTCCCGAGCAGTACTTC	CASSLFGTGNSVPEQYF
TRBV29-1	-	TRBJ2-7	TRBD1	TGCAGCGTTGAAAGGACAGGGACCTACGAGCAGTACTTC	CSVERTGTYEQYF
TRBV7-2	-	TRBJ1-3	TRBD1	TGTGCCAGCAGCTCCCACGGGACAGGGGGGGACACCATATATTTT	CASSSHGTGGDTIYF
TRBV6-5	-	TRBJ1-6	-	TGTGCCAGCAGTTCGAGACATACTAATTCACCCCTCCACTTT	CASSSRHTNSPLHF
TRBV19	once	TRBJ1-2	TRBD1	TGTGCCAGTAGTCTTTTGACAGGGGGTGGCTACACCTTC	CASSLLTGGGYTF
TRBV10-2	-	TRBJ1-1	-	TGCGCCAGCAGTGAAAGGGGCCCTCTGAACACTGAAGCTTTCTTT	CASSERGPLNTEAFF
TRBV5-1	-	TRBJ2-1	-	TGCGCCAGCAGCCCGGAAGGACGGGAGTTGAATGAGCAGTTCTTC	CASSPEGRELNEQFF
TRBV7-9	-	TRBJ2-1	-	TGTGCCAGCAGTTCAGGGGAGCAGTTCTTC	CASSSGEQFF
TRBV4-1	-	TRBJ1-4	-	TGCGCCAGCAGCCAACCGGGGTCAACTAATGAAAAACTGTTTTTT	CASSQPGSTNEKLFF
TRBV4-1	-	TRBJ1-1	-	TGCGCCAGCAGCCAAGCGGGCACTGAAGCTTTCTTT	CASSQAGTEAFF
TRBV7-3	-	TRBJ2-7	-	TGTGCCAGCAGCGTACAGGGTCCTTCATACGAGCAGTACTTC	CASSVQGPSYEQYF
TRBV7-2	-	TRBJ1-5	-	TGTGCCAGCAGCTTATATGATCAGCCCCAGCATTTT	CASSLYDQPQHF
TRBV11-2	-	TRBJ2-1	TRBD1	TGTGCCAGCAGCTTGACAGGGGCCAAGAATTCCTACAATGAGCAGTTCTTC	CASSLTGAKNSYNEQFF
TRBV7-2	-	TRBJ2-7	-	TGTGCCAGCAGCTTAGCCCTTTCCTACGAGCAGTACTTC	CASSLALSYEQYF
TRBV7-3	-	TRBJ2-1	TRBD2	TGTGCCAGCAGCTTGACCGAGGGACTAGCGGGAGTTGGTGGATCCTACAATGAGCAGTTCTTC	CASSLTEGLAGVGGSYNEQFF
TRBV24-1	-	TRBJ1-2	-	TGTGCCACCAGTGATTTTTACGGTGGCTACACCTTC	CATSDFYGGYTF
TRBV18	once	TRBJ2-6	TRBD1	TGTGCCAGCTCACTGACAGGGGCTGGGGCCAACGTCCTGACTTTC	CASSLTGAGANVLTF
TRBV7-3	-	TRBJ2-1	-	TGTGCCAGCAGCCCCCAAACGAGCGGCTACAATGAGCAGTTCTTC	CASSPQTSGYNEQFF
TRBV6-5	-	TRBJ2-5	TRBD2	TGTGCCAGCAGTTACAAGCGGGAGGGTAAAGAGACCCAGTACTTC	CASSYKREGKETQYF